This T cell receptor (beta chain) is from a study of blood T cell repertoires in COVID-19 (TCRdb year 2020). Looking at the study overall: Collaborator samples came from the United States, Italy and Spain and covered acute and convalescent phases of COVID-19. The material from the prospective study consisted of cDNA or gDNA derived from T cells, B-cell-depleted T cells, or PBMCs. The dataset comprised deeply sampled blood TCRbeta repertoires from subjects exposed to, actively infected with, or recovered from COVID-19. The repertoires were released in a freely available public database intended as a resource for research on the immune response to SARS-CoV-2. Samples came from the ongoing ImmuneRACE study (first 160 participants) plus 1,254 subjects from 6 global collaborators. A de-identified subject ID, COVID-19 status, age in years and sex were almost always included in the sample metadata. Where available, HLA class I and class II types were taken from metadata supplied by the sample provider and were not determined by assay-based typing.

From a lookup of the germline V gene, CDR1 and CDR2 are LGHNT and FRNRAP. Relative to germline, V is 2 bases shorter and J is 5 bases shorter, with 13 bases between their ends. The CDR3 holds 15 amino acids from the cysteine to the phenylalanine. The retained sequence is limited to the CDR3, 45 bases, with the frame set at the first base. With regard to this clone: This clone's antigen is unknown. Base qualities are not at hand, and no much larger clone is one base apart.

What the authors observed across the whole study: How much clinical and demographic metadata was included differed by source and by participant, and the metadata was provided uncurated.

TCRbeta CDR3 regions were amplified from genomic DNA by means of the immunoSEQ Assay, a bias-controlled multiplex PCR. In the authors' own workflow: The number of nucleated cells in each sample was estimated from the amplification of reference gene primers within the assay. To quantify the absolute abundance of each unique TCRbeta CDR3 rearrangement, sequence reads were collapsed and filtered. For each sample, productive Simpson clonality was calculated as the square root of Simpson's diversity index across productive rearrangements. Here the immuneACCESS table is served through TCRdb, limited to in-frame sequences with V and J called. Missing clones are a known gap in these copies; in checked studies unresolved V genes cover under half, and the rest lacks a known reason. The V and J calls and clone size come from that table; D and trimming were worked out from the DNA. The sample table contains roughly 16,000 clones; only one count was recorded for around 88% of them. In total, the top ten clones hold about 2.5% of the sample.

Collaborating institutions collected whole blood in K2EDTA tubes following their own protocols. For TCRbeta analysis, collaborator samples were shipped as frozen whole blood, as isolated PBMCs, or as DNA extracted from either sample type. This TCR derives from a human donor in a cohort sampled during active COVID-19. The sample comprised peripheral blood. This chain joins TRBV12-5 to TRBJ2-1, with TRBD2 as a weak D call on 5 bases. The CDR3 reads as follows: CASGLRGPPDNEQFF. The bases read TGTGCTAGTGGTTTGAGAGGGCCCCCCGACAATGAGCAGTTCTTC.